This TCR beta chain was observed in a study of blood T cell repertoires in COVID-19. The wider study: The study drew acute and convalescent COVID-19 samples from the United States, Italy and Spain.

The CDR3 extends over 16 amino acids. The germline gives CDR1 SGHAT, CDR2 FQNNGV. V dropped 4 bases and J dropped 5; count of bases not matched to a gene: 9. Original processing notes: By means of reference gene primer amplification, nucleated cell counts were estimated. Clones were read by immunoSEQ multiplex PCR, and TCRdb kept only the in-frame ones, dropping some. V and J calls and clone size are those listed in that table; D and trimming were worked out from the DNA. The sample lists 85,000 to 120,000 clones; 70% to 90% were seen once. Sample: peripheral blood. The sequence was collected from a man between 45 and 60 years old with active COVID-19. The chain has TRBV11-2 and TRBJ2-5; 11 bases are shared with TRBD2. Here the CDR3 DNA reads TGTGCCAGCAGCTACGCGGTAGCGGGGGGGCAGGAGACCCAGTACTTC. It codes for CASSYAVAGGQETQYF.